Listed here are 23 T cell receptor beta chains from one sample, sequenced in a study of human T cells and chemical hapten exposure. Described time point: pre-sensitization, week 0. Treatment of the sample: therapeutic diphenylcyclopropenone sensitization with weekly scalp DPC. TCRdb passed the RACE reads through MiXCR, listing each CDR3 protein once. The sample has under 400,000 distinct CDR3 sequences; around 5.5% are singletons. Sample: whole blood, taken in connection with sensitization to the hapten diphenylcyclopropenone (DPC). The receptors derive from a woman between 50 and 59 years old with alopecia areata. Some clones in this sample may be carry-over from other donors' samples.

This clonotype was seen only a few times. This rearrangement joins TRBV5-1 to TRBJ2-7; D is ambiguous. This CDR3 has 13 residues. V dropped 0 bases and J dropped 4 bases, with 8 bases sitting between them. Germline V gives CDR1 SGHRS, CDR2 YFSETQ. CDR3 loop: CASSLEPAYEQYF. CDR3 coding DNA: TGCGCCAGCAGCTTGGAACCCGCTTACGAGCAGTACTTC.

This clonotype has at least ten counts. The chain is built from TRBV15 and TRBJ2-3; maybe TRBD1 (6 bases). CDR3 length: 14 amino acids. Germline V gene data show CDR1 as LNHNV and CDR2 as YYDKDF (reference sequence). The V end was cut by 1 base, the J end by 2 bases, with 7 bases between. The CDR3: CATSRGTVTDTQYF. The CDR3 DNA reads as TGTGCCACCAGCAGAGGGACAGTCACAGATACGCAGTATTTT.

The genes are TRBV10-3 and TRBJ2-1; 7 bases are shared with TRBD2. The V gene end was trimmed by 6 bases and the J gene end by 4 bases; junction bases not matched to a gene: 9. Germline values: CDR1 ENHRY, CDR2 SYGVKD. The CDR3 extends over 15 amino acids. CDR3: CAIRNSGQRYNEQFF. The CDR3 bases are TGTGCCATCAGAAATAGCGGGCAGCGTTACAATGAGCAGTTCTTC.

This clonotype appeared a few times. This chain uses TRBV11-2 with TRBJ2-7; D is perhaps TRBD2 (6 bases). V was trimmed by 3 bases and J by 0 bases, leaving 9 bases between them. The CDR3 consists of 14 residues. The V gene's germline CDR1 is SGHAT and CDR2 FQNNGV. The CDR3 DNA sequence: TGTGCCAGCAGCTTGGGACTTAGCTCCTACGAGCAGTACTTC. As protein: CASSLGLSSYEQYF.

The chain carries TRBV2 and TRBJ1-1, with a tentative D call TRBD1 (5 bases). Per germline, CDR1 SNHLY and CDR2 FYNNEI. CDR3 length: 15 amino acids. V shed 6 bases and J shed 0 bases, with 14 bases lying between them. The CDR3: CASSLPQAMNTEAFF. The CDR3 nucleotides are TGTGCCAGCAGCCTACCACAGGCAATGAACACTGAAGCTTTCTTT.

V is TRBV7-2 and J is TRBJ2-1; D may be TRBD2 (6 bases). Per germline, CDR1 SGHTA and CDR2 FQGNSA. The CDR3 covers 15 residues. Trimming shortened V by 1 base and J by 7 bases, and 14 bases separated the two germline ends. The CDR3 coding sequence is TGTGCCAGCAGCTTAGGCTACACTGCGGGGAATGAGCAGTTCTTC. It is translated as CASSLGYTAGNEQFF.

This clonotype was found a few times. The V call is TRBV12-5, the J call TRBJ2-1; TRBD2 aligns across 14 bases. V lost 5 bases to trimming and J lost 9 bases; unmatched junction nucleotides: 6. The CDR3 loop spans 15 amino acids. Germline V gives CDR1 LGHNT, CDR2 FRNRAP. CDR3 residues: CASGTGLAGVGEQFF. CDR3 nucleotides: TGTGCTAGTGGTACGGGACTAGCGGGAGTTGGTGAGCAGTTCTTC.

This clonotype was seen a few times. Here the CDR3 DNA reads TGTGCCAGCAGCAGCGGACAGGGCGACAACGAGCAGTACTTC. Its translation is CASSSGQGDNEQYF. The chain has TRBV13 and TRBJ2-7, with TRBD1 matching 8 bases. CDR3 length equals 14 residues. Germline CDR1 reads PRHDT; CDR2 reads FYEKMQ (reference sequence). Trimming took 5 bases from V and 5 from J; bases not matched to a gene: 8.

This clonotype was detected ten times or more. The chain is built from TRBV29-1 and TRBJ1-3; D gene uncertain. CDR1 SQVTM and CDR2 ANQGSEA come from the germline V gene. The CDR3 contains 11 residues. Deletions cut 6 bases from V and 5 bases from J, with 8 bases between. For the CDR3, the DNA is TGCAGCGTCCCATATAGAAACACCATATATTTT. The encoded protein is CSVPYRNTIYF.

This clonotype was counted between two and nine times. The chain combines TRBV15 with TRBJ2-7; TRBD1 agrees at 8 bases. The CDR3 has 14 residues. Germline CDR1 LNHNV, CDR2 YYDKDF (reference sequence). J was trimmed by 4 bases and V by 5 bases; bases with no gene match: 7. The CDR3 is CATSRPDREYEQYF. The CDR3 DNA sequence: TGTGCCACCAGCCGCCCGGACAGGGAATACGAGCAGTACTTC. Based on the CDR3 plus reference TRBV15 and TRBJ2-7, the full variable domain is DAMVIQNPRYQVTQFGKPVTLSCSQTLNHNVMYWYQQKSSQAPKLLFHYYDKDFNNEADTPDNFQSRRPNTSFCFLDIRSPGLGDTAMYLCATSRPDREYEQYFGPGTRLTVT.

This clonotype was detected many times. The chain uses TRBV27 and TRBJ1-1, with TRBD1 matching over 7 bases. The trim removed 5 bases at V and 6 bases at J, leaving 12 bases unmatched. The CDR3 is 15 amino acids. Germline CDR1 and CDR2: MNHEY and SMNVEV (reference sequence). Here the CDR3 reads CASSPLDRAAPEAFF. For the CDR3, the DNA is TGTGCCAGCAGTCCTCTCGACAGGGCGGCCCCTGAAGCTTTCTTT.

This clonotype was found a few times. The V call is TRBV18, the J call TRBJ1-2; no reliable D call. Trimming removed 2 bases at V and 0 bases at J, with 19 bases between. Per germline, CDR1 KGHSH and CDR2 LQKENI. This CDR3 spans 18 amino acids. The CDR3 here is CASSPIRWTWGSNYGYTF. Here the CDR3 DNA reads TGTGCCAGCTCACCAATTCGATGGACGTGGGGTTCTAACTATGGCTACACCTTC.

This clonotype was recorded many times. This chain uses TRBV3-1 with TRBJ2-3; D unresolved. Trimming removed 0 bases from V and 0 bases from J, with 10 bases in between. CDR1 and CDR2 from the germline V gene are LGHDT and YNNKEL (reference sequence). The CDR3 is made up of 16 amino acids. The CDR3 DNA is TGTGCCAGCAGCCAAGAAAGCACCTCTAGCACAGATACGCAGTATTTT. Protein: CASSQESTSSTDTQYF.

The sample holds a few counts of this clonotype. The rearrangement links TRBV7-3 to TRBJ2-1; D is possibly TRBD2 (6 bases). V was pared by 7 bases and J by 5 bases, with 15 bases between. The CDR3 is 14 amino acids. The germline V gene encodes CDR1 SGHTA and CDR2 FQGTGA. In DNA form, the CDR3 reads TGTGCCAGCACCTTGGGGCGGGGAGACAATGAGCAGTTCTTC. Residues: CASTLGRGDNEQFF. Full variable domain (outside the CDR3, taken from reference TRBV7-3 and TRBJ2-1): GAGVSQTPSNKVTEKGKYVELRCDPISGHTALYWYRQSLGQGPEFLIYFQGTGAADDSGLPNDRFFAVRPEGSVSTLKIQRTERGDSAVYLCASTLGRGDNEQFFGPGTRLTVL.

This chain links TRBV2 with TRBJ1-4; D is undetermined. V lost 3 bases, J lost 5 bases, and 10 bases lay in between. CDR3 size: 14 residues. From germline, CDR1 is SNHLY and CDR2 FYNNEI. The CDR3 nucleotides read TGTGCCAGCAGTGAGACGGCTGCCAATGAAAAACTGTTTTTT. Translating it yields CASSETAANEKLFF.

At least ten counts were recorded for this clonotype. The chain's CDR3 is CASGRVGQPQHF. The CDR3 DNA reads as TGTGCCAGCGGGAGGGTCGGGCAGCCCCAGCATTTT. The gene calls are TRBV6-2 or TRBV6-3 and TRBJ1-5, with D unresolved. The CDR3 contains 12 residues. Deletions cut 8 bases from V and 7 bases from J, with 12 bases between. The germline V gene has CDR1 MNHEY and CDR2 SVGEGT.

This clonotype was counted only a few times. CDR3 DNA: TGCGCCAGCAGCTTGGCACAGGAGCCCTACGAGCAGTACTTC. It translates to CASSLAQEPYEQYF. J is TRBJ2-7 and V is TRBV5-1, with D possibly matching TRBD1 (5 bases). Germline V CDR1 and CDR2: SGHRS, YFSETQ. The CDR3 covers 14 residues. V lost 0 bases and J 2 bases, leaving 9 bases between the germline ends. Supplemented by reference TRBV5-1 and TRBJ2-7, the full variable domain reads KAGVTQTPRYLIKTRGQQVTLSCSPISGHRSVSWYQQTPGQGLQFLFEYFSETQRNKGNFPGRFSGRQFSNSRSEMNVSTLELGDSALYLCASSLAQEPYEQYFGPGTRLTVT.

This clonotype has more than one count but fewer than ten. The rearrangement joins TRBV12-3 or TRBV12-4 to TRBJ2-2; D unresolved. The length of the CDR3 is 14 residues. Between the trimmed V and J ends, which lost 3 bases and 0 bases, there was a span of 5 bases. The CDR3 sequence: CASSFAANTGELFF. The CDR3 region has the DNA TGTGCCAGCAGTTTTGCAGCGAACACCGGGGAGCTGTTTTTT.

The V call is TRBV5-1, the J call TRBJ2-4; the match to TRBD2 covers 10 bases. CDR1 SGHRS and CDR2 YFSETQ come from the germline V gene. V lost 0 bases and J lost 0; bases outside the gene matches: 6. The length of the CDR3 is 18 residues. The CDR3 is CASSLASGGDLAKNIQYF. The CDR3 coding sequence is TGCGCCAGCAGCTTGGCTAGCGGGGGCGACCTAGCCAAAAACATTCAGTACTTC.

Ten or more counts support this clonotype. V and J are TRBV20-1 and TRBJ2-1, with 12 positions matching TRBD2. V lost 0 bases, J lost 6 bases, and 12 bases stayed unmatched. The germline CDR1 and CDR2 sequences are DFQATT and SNEGSKA (reference sequence). The CDR3 is made up of 18 amino acids. The CDR3 nucleotides are TGCAGTGCTAGAGATCCTACTAGCGGGAGGCGGAAAGGCAATGAGCAGTTCTTC. This codes for CSARDPTSGRRKGNEQFF.

This chain links TRBV9 with TRBJ1-1; D call uncertain. The V and J ends lost 1 base and 1 base respectively, with 8 bases between them. CDR1 and CDR2 (germline): SGDLS, YYNGEE. This CDR3 has 14 amino acids. CDR3 in amino acids: CASSVQASNTEAFF. DNA for the CDR3: TGTGCCAGCAGCGTACAGGCCTCGAACACTGAAGCTTTCTTT. Variable domain in full (rest from reference TRBV9 and TRBJ1-1): DSGVTQTPKHLITATGQRVTLRCSPRSGDLSVYWYQQSLDQGLQFLIQYYNGEERAKGNILERFSAQQFPDLHSELNLSSLELGDSALYFCASSVQASNTEAFFGQGTRLTVV.

This clonotype was seen at least ten times. The chain has TRBV24-1 and TRBJ2-3, with D possibly being TRBD2 (5 bases). The V end was cut by 1 base, the J end by 5 bases, with 9 bases between. CDR3 length: 14 residues. Germline V gene lookup returns CDR1 KGHDR and CDR2 SFDVKD. The CDR3 loop reads CATSDFSGRDTQYF. The CDR3, as DNA: TGTGCCACCAGTGATTTCAGCGGCCGAGATACGCAGTATTTT.

This clonotype has only a few counts. The V gene is TRBV27, the J gene TRBJ2-7; 9 nucleotides match TRBD2. Trimming removed 2 bases from V and 7 bases from J; junction bases left unmatched: 9. The CDR3 spans 15 residues. CDR1 MNHEY and CDR2 SMNVEV come from the germline V gene (reference sequence). The CDR3 reads CASSLKGLAGPEQYF. The DNA of the CDR3 is TGTGCCAGCAGTTTAAAGGGGCTAGCGGGACCGGAGCAGTACTTC.